These 20 T cell receptor beta chains were all obtained from the same sample, sequenced in a study of blood T cell repertoires in COVID-19. Only in-frame clones appear in the TCRdb table, and some are missing; sequencing was by immunoSEQ multiplex PCR. The repertoire has some 230,000 clones, approximately 85% of them found once; the top ten carry around 0.97%. The source material was peripheral blood. Receptor source: a man aged 35 to 55 with acute or convalescent COVID-19.

The genes are TRBV30 and TRBJ1-1; 7 positions agree with TRBD1. With V trimmed by 4 bases and J by 8 bases, 13 bases remained unmatched. Looked up from germline, CDR1 is GTSNPN and CDR2 is SVGIG (reference sequence). The CDR3 is made up of 14 amino acids. CDR3: CAWITPSGGSEAFF. DNA for the CDR3: TGTGCCTGGATAACCCCCTCAGGGGGTTCGGAAGCTTTCTTT.

The chain uses TRBV5-6 and TRBJ1-6, with 7 bases lining up with TRBD1. The CDR3 is 15 amino acids. V lost 0 bases, J lost 5 bases, and 2 bases stayed unmatched. CDR1 and CDR2 (germline): SGHDT, YYEEEE. The CDR3 DNA reads as TGTGCCAGCAGCTTGGTCGGGACAGATAATTCACCCCTCCACTTT. This encodes CASSLVGTDNSPLHF.

The chain carries TRBV7-2 and TRBJ1-1, with D possibly TRBD1 on 5 matching bases. Germline V CDR1 and CDR2: SGHTA, FQGNSA. The CDR3 extends over 16 amino acids. V was pared by 5 bases and J by 2 bases, with 18 bases between. The CDR3 DNA reads as TGTGCCAGCAGCCTCTTTCTAGACAGTCCAAACACTGAAGCTTTCTTT. This encodes CASSLFLDSPNTEAFF.

The chain links TRBV11-1 to TRBJ2-1, with D possibly matching TRBD1 (6 bases). This CDR3 contains 12 residues. CDR1 and CDR2 from the germline V gene are SGHAT and FQDESV (reference sequence). The V end was cut by 4 bases, the J end by 7 bases, with 8 bases between. The CDR3 bases are TGTGCCAGCAGCTGGCAGGGGAATGAGCAGTTCTTC. It is translated as CASSWQGNEQFF.

The CDR3 DNA is TGTGCCAGCAGTTTAGGACTGGTAGCGGGGGGGAACAATGAGCAGTTCTTC. Protein: CASSLGLVAGGNNEQFF. This rearrangement joins TRBV28 to TRBJ2-1; TRBD2 matches 11 bases. The CDR3 runs to 17 residues. Germline values: CDR1 MDHEN, CDR2 SYDVKM. The junction had 8 bases not matched to a gene; V was cut back by 2 bases and J by 5 bases.

This sequence joins TRBV18 and TRBJ2-3; TRBD2 matches at 8 bases. The ends lost 2 bases at V and 2 bases at J; junction bases unmatched: 12. The length of the CDR3 is 18 residues. Germline V gives CDR1 KGHSH, CDR2 LQKENI. The CDR3: CASSPGPLLAANTDTQYF. The CDR3 DNA follows: TGTGCCAGCTCACCAGGACCCTTACTAGCGGCGAACACAGATACGCAGTATTTT.

The genes are TRBV5-1 and TRBJ2-7, with TRBD1 matching over 9 bases. CDR1 and CDR2 from the germline V gene are SGHRS and YFSETQ. The CDR3 length is 14 residues. With 3 bases clipped from V and 4 bases from J, the junction kept 5 bases outside the gene matches. The CDR3: CASSSDRGGYEQYF. The CDR3 coding sequence is TGCGCCAGCAGCTCAGACAGGGGGGGTTACGAGCAGTACTTC.

The J gene is TRBJ1-2, the V gene TRBV9; D gene uncertain. The length of the CDR3 is 14 residues. In germline, CDR1 is SGDLS, CDR2 YYNGEE. V lost 0 bases to trimming and J lost 4 bases, with 10 bases between them. CDR3 coding DNA: TGTGCCAGCAGCGTAGAAGCGGAACTCTATGGCTACACCTTC. Translated, it gives CASSVEAELYGYTF.

V gene TRBV4-1 combines with J gene TRBJ2-5; 8 bases are a match to TRBD1. This CDR3 is 15 amino acids long. The germline CDR1 and CDR2 sequences are MGHRA and YSYEKL. The V segment lost 1 base and the J segment 5 bases; nucleotides outside the gene matches: 6. The CDR3 DNA follows: TGCGCCAGCAGCCAAGGAGCAGGGGGCGAGGAGACCCAGTACTTC. This codes for CASSQGAGGEETQYF.

V is TRBV5-6 and J is TRBJ1-5, with TRBD1 identical over 10 bases. V was pared by 1 base and J by 7 bases, with 8 bases of the junction left unmatched. The CDR3 is 16 amino acids. The germline gives CDR1 SGHDT, CDR2 YYEEEE. CDR3 nucleotide sequence: TGTGCCAGCAGCTTGACCGGGACAGGGGAGGAACAGCCCCAGCATTTT. This gives the protein CASSLTGTGEEQPQHF.

CDR3 nucleotide sequence: TGCGCCAGCAGCTTGGTCGGGGGGTTTGGCGAGCAGTACTTC. Protein sequence: CASSLVGGFGEQYF. The chain recombines TRBV5-1 with TRBJ2-7, with TRBD2 identical over 7 bases. Germline-derived CDR1 and CDR2 are SGHRS and YFSETQ. The CDR3 runs 14 residues. V was clipped by 0 bases and J by 6 bases; unmatched bases: 6.

The chain employs TRBV5-5 and TRBJ1-2; no clear D. With 0 bases removed from V and 7 bases from J, the gap between germline ends came to 10 bases. The CDR3 totals 13 residues. Germline V gene lookup returns CDR1 SGHKS and CDR2 YYEKEE (reference sequence). As DNA, the CDR3 is TGTGCCAGCAGCTTGGACTTGGGCCCTGGCTACACCTTC. Translation: CASSLDLGPGYTF.

This clone was recorded only once. The chain couples TRBV19 to TRBJ1-2, with D perhaps TRBD1 (5 bases). This CDR3 has 13 amino acids. The V end lost 6 bases, the J end lost 2 bases, and 10 bases lay between the germline ends. From germline, CDR1 is LNHDA and CDR2 SQIVND (reference sequence). CDR3 protein: CASRIDRNYGYTF. CDR3 bases: TGTGCCAGTAGGATCGACAGAAACTATGGCTACACCTTC.

The chain recombines TRBV2 with TRBJ1-6, with unresolved D. Per the germline V gene, CDR1 is SNHLY and CDR2 is FYNNEI. This CDR3 has 15 residues. V lost 6 bases to trimming and J lost 6 bases, with 15 bases between them. CDR3 DNA sequence: TGTGCCAGCAGACCTAGCCGGAACCTTAATTCACCCCTCCACTTT. Translated, it gives CASRPSRNLNSPLHF.

The rearrangement uses TRBV3-1 (or the pseudogene TRBV3-2) and TRBJ2-5; D possibly corresponds to TRBD1 (5 bases). Germline lookup yields CDR1 LGHDT and CDR2 YNNKEL (reference sequence). CDR3 length equals 12 residues. V dropped 6 bases and J dropped 5 bases, with 10 bases sitting between them. CDR3 DNA: TGTGCCAGCAGGGCTCCAGGGGAGACCCAGTACTTC. Protein sequence: CASRAPGETQYF.

The chain combines TRBV2 with TRBJ2-2; maybe TRBD1 (6 bases). The germline V gene has CDR1 SNHLY and CDR2 FYNNEI. The germline V and J ends were trimmed by 8 bases and 0 bases, with 10 bases remaining between them. The CDR3 loop spans 14 amino acids. Here the CDR3 DNA reads TGTGCCAGCCTAGGGGGTCCGAACACCGGGGAGCTGTTTTTT. Its protein product is CASLGGPNTGELFF.

The chain combines TRBV7-6 with TRBJ2-5; the D gene is possibly TRBD2 (6 bases). V lost 5 bases and J lost 5, with 18 bases in between. Germline V gene sequence: CDR1 SGHVS, CDR2 FNYEAQ. The CDR3 has 15 residues. CDR3 residues: CASSPDRGLLETQYF. DNA for the CDR3: TGTGCCAGCAGCCCCGATCGCGGACTATTGGAGACCCAGTACTTC.

The chain uses TRBV2 and TRBJ1-4; 7 nucleotides agree with TRBD1. In germline, CDR1 is SNHLY, CDR2 FYNNEI. CDR3 length: 14 residues. V trimming: 4 bases; J trimming: 7 bases; junction bases outside the gene matches: 6. Written as DNA, the CDR3 is TGTGCCAGCAGTGGGCAGGGGGTGGGTGAAAAACTGTTTTTT. Translation gives CASSGQGVGEKLFF.

The chain combines TRBV7-6 with TRBJ1-5; D is perhaps TRBD1 (5 bases). Germline V gives CDR1 SGHVS, CDR2 FNYEAQ. Trimming took 4 bases from V and 0 from J, leaving 19 bases between them. This CDR3 spans 18 amino acids. CDR3 DNA sequence: TGTGCCAGCAGCTATCAAGGGGCCCCACTGTGTAGCAATCAGCCCCAGCATTTT. It translates to CASSYQGAPLCSNQPQHF.

The V call is TRBV2, the J call TRBJ1-2, with TRBD1 identical over 7 bases. V gave up 5 bases and J gave up 4 bases; unmatched junction bases: 13. Per germline, CDR1 SNHLY and CDR2 FYNNEI. CDR3 length: 16 residues. The CDR3 DNA sequence: TGTGCCAGCAGTACCCTGGGACAGCTTTTTATCTATGGCTACACCTTC. This encodes CASSTLGQLFIYGYTF.